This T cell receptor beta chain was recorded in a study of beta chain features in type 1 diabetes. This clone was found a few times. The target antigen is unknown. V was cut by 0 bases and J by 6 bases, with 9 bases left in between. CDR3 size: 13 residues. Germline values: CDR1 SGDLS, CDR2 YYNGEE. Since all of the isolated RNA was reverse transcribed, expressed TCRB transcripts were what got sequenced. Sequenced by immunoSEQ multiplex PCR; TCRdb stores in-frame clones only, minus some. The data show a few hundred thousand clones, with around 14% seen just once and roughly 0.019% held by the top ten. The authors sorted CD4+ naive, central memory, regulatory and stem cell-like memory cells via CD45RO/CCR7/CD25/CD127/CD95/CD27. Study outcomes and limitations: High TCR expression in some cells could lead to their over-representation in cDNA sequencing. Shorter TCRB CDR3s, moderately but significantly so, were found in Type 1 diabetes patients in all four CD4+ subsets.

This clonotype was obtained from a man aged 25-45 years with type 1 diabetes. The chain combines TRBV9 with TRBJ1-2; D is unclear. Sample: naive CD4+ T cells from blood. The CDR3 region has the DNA TGTGCCAGCAGCGTAGGGGTCCGGGATGGCTACACCTTC. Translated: CASSVGVRDGYTF.